A single sample is the source of the 18 T cell receptor beta chains below, sequenced in a study of OX40 agonist ivuxolimab in advanced cancers. TCRdb's copy holds only in-frame clones and misses some; the assay was immunoSEQ multiplex PCR. There are about 26,000 clones in the sample; approximately 90% occur only once, and 15% to 20% lies in the top ten. The sequencing used CD4+ or CD8+ T cells sorted from blood, collected in a trial of the OX40 agonist ivuxolimab. These receptors originate from an adult with an advanced solid tumor such as melanoma, head and neck, liver or kidney cancer.

This chain joins TRBV29-1 and TRBJ2-7; no clear D gene. From germline, CDR1 is SQVTM and CDR2 ANQGSEA. The V and J ends lost 0 bases and 2 bases respectively, with 5 bases between them. The CDR3 consists of 12 residues. The CDR3 sequence: CSVEDTTYEQYF. The CDR3 DNA follows: TGCAGCGTTGAAGACACAACCTACGAGCAGTACTTC.

The CDR3 loop reads CASSLILGSSYNEQFF. CDR3 in DNA: TGTGCCAGCAGTTTAATTCTAGGGAGCTCCTACAATGAGCAGTTCTTC. The chain is built from TRBV28 and TRBJ2-1; D is perhaps TRBD2 (5 bases). Trimming removed 2 bases at V and 0 bases at J, with 11 bases between. Germline V gene sequence: CDR1 MDHEN, CDR2 SYDVKM. This CDR3 is 16 amino acids long.

This chain connects TRBV7-2 to TRBJ1-1, with 8 bases matching TRBD1. The CDR3 is 12 amino acids. The germline V gene has CDR1 SGHTA and CDR2 FQGNSA. The ends lost 7 bases at V and 11 bases at J; junction bases unmatched: 9. The CDR3 is CASILQGELAFF. The CDR3 bases are TGTGCCAGCATCCTACAGGGGGAATTGGCTTTCTTT.

This CDR3 is CASGTSGAVYEQYF. The CDR3 DNA is TGTGCCAGTGGGACTAGCGGCGCGGTGTACGAGCAGTACTTC. The rearrangement joins TRBV19 to TRBJ2-7, with TRBD2 matching over 11 bases. J was trimmed by 4 bases and V by 8 bases; bases with no gene match: 7. CDR1 LNHDA and CDR2 SQIVND come from the germline V gene (reference sequence). This CDR3 contains 14 residues.

V usage is TRBV5-1 and J usage is TRBJ2-1, with D uncertain. Trimming took off 0 bases at V and 1 base at J, with 11 bases between the two ends. CDR1 and CDR2 from the germline V gene are SGHRS and YFSETQ. The CDR3 totals 16 residues. The CDR3 sequence: CASSLVVGASYNEQFF. The CDR3 nucleotides read TGCGCCAGCAGCTTGGTAGTCGGAGCTTCCTACAATGAGCAGTTCTTC.

This chain links TRBV6-1 with TRBJ2-7; maybe TRBD2 (5 bases). V lost 6 bases and J lost 1, with 13 bases in between. The CDR3 contains 14 residues. The germline gives CDR1 MNHNS, CDR2 SASEGT. Written as DNA, the CDR3 is TGTGCCAGCAGGGAGACATGGAGGTCCTACGAGCAGTACTTC. Amino acid sequence: CASRETWRSYEQYF.

V usage is TRBV21-1 and J usage is TRBJ2-7; TRBD2, the table's D call, was not compared with the DNA. TRBV21-1 is recorded as a pseudogene. This CDR3 spans 13 amino acids. The CDR3 loop reads CASSKGYSYEQYF. The DNA of the CDR3 is TGTGCCAGCAGCAAAGGTTACTCCTACGAGCAGTACTTC.

V and J are TRBV11-2 and TRBJ2-7; D tentatively reads TRBD1 or TRBD2 (5 bases each). The CDR3 extends over 13 amino acids. CDR1 SGHAT and CDR2 FQNNGV come from the germline V gene. The V end lost 8 bases, the J end lost 6 bases, and 17 bases lay between the germline ends. The CDR3 coding sequence is TGTGCCAGCCGGGACGGACTCTCTGGCGAGCAGTACTTC. Protein sequence: CASRDGLSGEQYF. Using reference TRBV11-2 and TRBJ2-7 for the parts outside the CDR3, the full variable domain is EAGVAQSPRYKIIEKRQSVAFWCNPISGHATLYWYQQILGQGPKLLIQFQNNGVVDDSQLPKDRFSAERLKGVDSTLKIQPAKLEDSAVYLCASRDGLSGEQYFGPGTRLTVT.

The chain recombines TRBV7-9 with TRBJ1-1; tentative D call: TRBD1 (5 bases). CDR3 length equals 14 residues. Trimming shortened V by 1 base and J by 4 bases, and 10 bases separated the two germline ends. Germline V gene lookup returns CDR1 SEHNR and CDR2 FQNEAQ (reference sequence). CDR3 loop: CASSLEDGGTEAFF. CDR3 nucleotide sequence: TGTGCCAGCAGCTTAGAGGACGGGGGCACTGAAGCTTTCTTT.

The chain employs TRBV19 and TRBJ1-5, with 7 bases fitting TRBD1. V shed 5 bases and J 5 bases; nucleotides not matched to a gene: 6. CDR1 is LNHDA, CDR2 SQIVND, per germline (reference sequence). CDR3 length: 14 amino acids. Written as DNA, the CDR3 is TGTGCCAGTAGTTTACAGGGGTTGTATCAGCCCCAGCATTTT. Translating gives CASSLQGLYQPQHF.

There are a few counts of this clone. At the DNA level, this CDR3 is encoded by other sequences in the same sample as well. The chain uses TRBV4-1 and TRBJ2-5, with D perhaps being TRBD1 or TRBD2 (6 bases each). V was clipped by 1 base and J by 4 bases, with 16 bases between them. Germline CDR1 and CDR2: MGHRA and YSYEKL. The CDR3 is made up of 16 amino acids. This CDR3 is CASSQGDTPGRETQYF. In DNA, the CDR3 is TGCGCCAGCAGCCAAGGGGACACTCCCGGGAGAGAGACCCAGTACTTC.

There are a few counts of this clone. This chain joins TRBV27 and TRBJ1-2; D gene uncertain. Germline CDR1 MNHEY, CDR2 SMNVEV (reference sequence). The ends were cut back, 5 bases at V and 4 bases at J, with 20 bases in the middle. The CDR3 has 16 amino acids. The CDR3 loop is CASSRASRALSYGYTF. The CDR3 bases are TGTGCCAGCAGTAGAGCCTCGCGGGCCTTATCCTATGGCTACACCTTC.

The J gene is TRBJ2-1, the V gene TRBV11-2, with D tentatively TRBD1 or TRBD2 (6 bases each). The CDR3 sequence is 15 residues long. Germline CDR1 is SGHAT and CDR2 is FQNNGV. V was clipped by 1 base and J by 10 bases, with 17 bases between them. CDR3 region: CASSLGTGRLGEQFF. CDR3 in DNA: TGTGCCAGCAGCTTAGGAACAGGGAGGTTGGGGGAGCAGTTCTTC. The whole variable domain, filled in from reference TRBV11-2 and TRBJ2-1, reads EAGVAQSPRYKIIEKRQSVAFWCNPISGHATLYWYQQILGQGPKLLIQFQNNGVVDDSQLPKDRFSAERLKGVDSTLKIQPAKLEDSAVYLCASSLGTGRLGEQFFGPGTRLTVL.

This chain connects TRBV10-3 to TRBJ2-7; no clear D gene. The V gene's germline CDR1 is ENHRY and CDR2 SYGVKD. V dropped 4 bases and J dropped 3 bases, with 4 bases sitting between them. The CDR3 consists of 11 residues. CDR3 region: CAISGSYEQYF. DNA of the CDR3: TGTGCCATCAGTGGTAGCTACGAGCAGTACTTC.

V gene TRBV9 combines with J gene TRBJ2-3; 8 nucleotides align to TRBD2. The germline V gene has CDR1 SGDLS and CDR2 YYNGEE. This CDR3 has 16 amino acids. J gave up 4 bases and V 6 bases, and 13 bases lay outside the gene matches. CDR3 bases: TGTGCCAGCACCACACCCGGGGGGGCCGGGTCAGATACGCAGTATTTT. Residues: CASTTPGGAGSDTQYF.

This clone was observed once. V is TRBV28 and J is TRBJ1-1, with D tentatively TRBD1 (5 bases). The CDR3 extends over 13 amino acids. Germline V gene data show CDR1 as MDHEN and CDR2 as SYDVKM. The V end lost 3 bases, the J end lost 11 bases, and 16 bases lay between the germline ends. The CDR3 loop reads CASSFSSQGMAFF. CDR3 in DNA: TGTGCCAGCAGTTTTTCCAGCCAGGGAATGGCTTTCTTT.

This clone was seen just once. The gene calls are TRBV13 and TRBJ1-1, with TRBD1 matching over 8 bases. Germline CDR1 reads PRHDT; CDR2 reads FYEKMQ (reference sequence). The CDR3 loop spans 16 amino acids. The ends lost 3 bases at V and 1 base at J; junction bases unmatched: 7. The DNA of the CDR3 is TGTGCCAGCAGCTTCAGTCCCGGGACAGGGAACACTGAAGCTTTCTTT. Residues: CASSFSPGTGNTEAFF.

This clone was seen just once. The genes are TRBV15 and TRBJ1-2; D is unresolved. This CDR3 has 14 residues. Trimming took off 5 bases at V and 6 bases at J, with 16 bases between the two ends. From germline, CDR1 is LNHNV and CDR2 YYDKDF (reference sequence). The CDR3: CATSQAAPTNGYTF. CDR3 nucleotides: TGTGCCACCAGCCAGGCCGCGCCCACAAATGGCTACACCTTC. The full variable domain, with the rest looked up from reference TRBV15 and TRBJ1-2, is DAMVIQNPRYQVTQFGKPVTLSCSQTLNHNVMYWYQQKSSQAPKLLFHYYDKDFNNEADTPDNFQSRRPNTSFCFLDIRSPGLGDTAMYLCATSQAAPTNGYTFGSGTRLTVV.